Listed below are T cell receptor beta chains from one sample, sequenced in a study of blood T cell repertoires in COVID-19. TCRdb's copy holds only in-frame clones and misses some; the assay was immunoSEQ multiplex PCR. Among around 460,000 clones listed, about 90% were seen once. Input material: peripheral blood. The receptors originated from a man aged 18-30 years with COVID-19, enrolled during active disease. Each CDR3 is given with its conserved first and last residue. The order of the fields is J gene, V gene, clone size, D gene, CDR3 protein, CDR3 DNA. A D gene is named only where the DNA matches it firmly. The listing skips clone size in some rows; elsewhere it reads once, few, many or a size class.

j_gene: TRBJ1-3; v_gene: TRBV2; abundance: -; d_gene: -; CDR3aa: CASRQQSSGNTIYF; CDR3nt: TGTGCCAGCAGACAACAGAGCTCTGGAAACACCATATATTTT
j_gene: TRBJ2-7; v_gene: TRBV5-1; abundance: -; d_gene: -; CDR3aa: CASSSGRGRYYEQYF; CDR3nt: TGCGCCAGCAGCTCCGGCAGGGGGAGGTACTACGAGCAGTACTTC
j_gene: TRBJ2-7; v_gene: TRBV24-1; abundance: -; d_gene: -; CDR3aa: CATSDGYEQYF; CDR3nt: TGTGCCACCAGTGACGGGTACGAGCAGTACTTC
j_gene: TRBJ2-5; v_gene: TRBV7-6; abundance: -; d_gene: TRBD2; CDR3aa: CASSWRLAREETQYF; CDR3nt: TGTGCCAGCAGCTGGCGACTAGCGCGGGAAGAGACCCAGTACTTC
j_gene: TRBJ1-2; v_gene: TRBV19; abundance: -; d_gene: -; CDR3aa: CASSIATGRYGYTF; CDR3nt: TGTGCCAGTAGTATAGCCACAGGGAGATATGGCTACACCTTC
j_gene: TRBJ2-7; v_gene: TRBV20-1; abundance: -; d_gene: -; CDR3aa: CSATTGHEQYF; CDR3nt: TGCAGTGCCACCACAGGGCACGAGCAGTACTTC
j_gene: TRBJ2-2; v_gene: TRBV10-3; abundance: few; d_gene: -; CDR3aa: CAISEPGSLKRELFF; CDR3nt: TGTGCCATCAGTGAGCCTGGGAGTTTAAAGAGGGAGCTGTTTTTT
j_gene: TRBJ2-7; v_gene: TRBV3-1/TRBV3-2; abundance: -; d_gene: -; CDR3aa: CASSQAFEQYF; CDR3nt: TGTGCCAGCAGCCAAGCATTCGAGCAGTACTTC
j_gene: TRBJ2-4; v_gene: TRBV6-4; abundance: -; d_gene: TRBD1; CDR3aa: CASSDGQGNIQYF; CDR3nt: TGTGCCAGCAGCGATGGACAGGGTAACATTCAGTACTTC
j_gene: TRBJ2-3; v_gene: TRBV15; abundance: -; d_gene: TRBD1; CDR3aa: CATSRARDRDRRRTDTQYF; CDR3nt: TGTGCCACCAGCAGGGCCCGGGACAGGGACCGTCGGAGGACAGATACGCAGTATTTT
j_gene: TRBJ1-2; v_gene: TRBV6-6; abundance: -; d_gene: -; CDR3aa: CASSYSVGGENYGYTF; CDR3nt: TGTGCCAGCAGTTACTCAGTAGGGGGGGAGAACTATGGCTACACCTTC
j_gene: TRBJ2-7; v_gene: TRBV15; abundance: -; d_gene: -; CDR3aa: CATSRGAGEQYF; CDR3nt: TGTGCCACCAGCAGAGGTGCGGGGGAGCAGTACTTC
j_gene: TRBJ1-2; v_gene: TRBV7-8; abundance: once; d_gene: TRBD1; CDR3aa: CASSLVGTGVNYGYTF; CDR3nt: TGTGCCAGCAGCTTAGTAGGAACAGGGGTTAACTATGGCTACACCTTC
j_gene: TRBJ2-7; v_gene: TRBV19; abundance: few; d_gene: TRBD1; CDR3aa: CASSSQGKGYEQYF; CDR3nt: TGTGCCAGTAGTTCACAGGGGAAAGGGTACGAGCAGTACTTC
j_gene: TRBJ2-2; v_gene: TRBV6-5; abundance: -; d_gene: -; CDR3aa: CASSYVPEAGELFF; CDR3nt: TGTGCCAGCAGTTACGTTCCCGAGGCCGGGGAGCTGTTTTTT